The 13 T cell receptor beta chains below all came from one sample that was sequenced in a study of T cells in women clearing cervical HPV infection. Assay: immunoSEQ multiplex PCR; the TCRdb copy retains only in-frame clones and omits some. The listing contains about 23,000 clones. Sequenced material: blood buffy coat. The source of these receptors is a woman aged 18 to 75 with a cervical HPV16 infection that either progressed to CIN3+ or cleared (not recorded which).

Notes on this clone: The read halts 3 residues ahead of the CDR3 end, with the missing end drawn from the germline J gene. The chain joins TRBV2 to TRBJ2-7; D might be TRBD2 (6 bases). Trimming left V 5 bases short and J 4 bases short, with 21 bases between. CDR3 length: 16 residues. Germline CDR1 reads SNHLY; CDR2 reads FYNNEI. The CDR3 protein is CASSNHWTIEQYEQYF. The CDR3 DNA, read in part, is TGTGCCAGCAGTAACCACTGGACTATCGAACAGTACGAG.

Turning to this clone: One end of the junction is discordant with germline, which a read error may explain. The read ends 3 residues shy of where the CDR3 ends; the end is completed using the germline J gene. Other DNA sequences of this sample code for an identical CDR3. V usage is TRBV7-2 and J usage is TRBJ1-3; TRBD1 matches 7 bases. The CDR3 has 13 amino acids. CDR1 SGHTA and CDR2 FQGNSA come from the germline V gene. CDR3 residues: CASSTSGGNTIYF. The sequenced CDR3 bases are TGTGCCAGCAGCACATCAGGGGGAAACACA.

The DNA read from the CDR3 is TGTGCCAGCAGCCATTCCACCCCAGAATTTAACACAGATACG. This codes for CASSHSTPEFNTDT. In full, the CDR3 is CASSHSTPEFNTDTQYF. The chain is built from TRBV3-1 (or the pseudogene TRBV3-2) and TRBJ2-3, with D unclear. The missing CDR3 end, 3 residues past where the read stops, is filled in from the germline J gene. Germline V CDR1 and CDR2: LGHDT, YNNKEL (reference sequence). Trimming took off 3 bases at V and 2 bases at J, with 18 bases between the two ends. The CDR3 runs to 17 residues.

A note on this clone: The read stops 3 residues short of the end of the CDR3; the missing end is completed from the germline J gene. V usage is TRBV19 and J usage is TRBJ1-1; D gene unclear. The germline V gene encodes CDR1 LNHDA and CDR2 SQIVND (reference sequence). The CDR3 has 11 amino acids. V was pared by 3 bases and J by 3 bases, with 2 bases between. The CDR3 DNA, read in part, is TGTGCCAGTAGTATCGACACTGAA. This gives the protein CASSIDTE. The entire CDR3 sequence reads CASSIDTEAFF.

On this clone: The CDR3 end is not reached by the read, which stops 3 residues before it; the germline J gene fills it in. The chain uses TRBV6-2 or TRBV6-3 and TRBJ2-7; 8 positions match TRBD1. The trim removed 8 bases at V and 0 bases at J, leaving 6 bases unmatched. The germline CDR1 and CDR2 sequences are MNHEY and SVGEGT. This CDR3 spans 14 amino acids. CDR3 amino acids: CASAAGTGSYEQYF. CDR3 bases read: TGTGCCAGCGCGGCCGGGACAGGCTCCTACGAG.

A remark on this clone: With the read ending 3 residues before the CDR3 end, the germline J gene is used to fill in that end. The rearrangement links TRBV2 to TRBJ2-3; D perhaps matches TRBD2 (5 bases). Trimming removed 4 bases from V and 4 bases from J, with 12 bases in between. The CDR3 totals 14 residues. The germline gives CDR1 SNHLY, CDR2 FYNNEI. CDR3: CASSVTRVPDTQYF. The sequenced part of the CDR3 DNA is TGTGCCAGCAGTGTAACTAGAGTTCCAGATACG.

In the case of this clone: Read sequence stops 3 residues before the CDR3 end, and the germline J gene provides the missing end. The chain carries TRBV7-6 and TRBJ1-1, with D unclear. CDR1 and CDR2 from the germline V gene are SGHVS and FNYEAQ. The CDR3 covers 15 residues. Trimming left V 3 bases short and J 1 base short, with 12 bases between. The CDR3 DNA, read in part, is TGTGCCAGCAGCTTCTTTCCATCAGAGAACACTGAA. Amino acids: CASSFFPSENTE. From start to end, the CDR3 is CASSFFPSENTEAFF.

Incomplete CDR3 DNA: TGTGCCAGCAGTTTAGAGGGACAACCCTACGAG. It specifies CASSLEGQPYE. The CDR3 reads in full as CASSLEGQPYEQYF. The rearrangement links TRBV28 to TRBJ2-7, with D possibly TRBD1 on 6 matching bases. The read gets to within 3 residues of the CDR3 end, and the germline J gene fills in the rest. CDR3 length: 14 residues. Germline loops: CDR1 MDHEN, CDR2 SYDVKM. The V and J ends lost 2 bases and 2 bases respectively, with 10 bases between them.

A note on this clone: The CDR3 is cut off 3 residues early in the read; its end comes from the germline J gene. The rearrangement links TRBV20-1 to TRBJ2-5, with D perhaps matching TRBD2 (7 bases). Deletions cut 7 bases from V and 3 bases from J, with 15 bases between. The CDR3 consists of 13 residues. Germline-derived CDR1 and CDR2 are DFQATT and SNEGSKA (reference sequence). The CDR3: CSVRGGGEETQYF. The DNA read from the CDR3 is TGCAGTGTCAGAGGGGGGGGAGAAGAGACC.

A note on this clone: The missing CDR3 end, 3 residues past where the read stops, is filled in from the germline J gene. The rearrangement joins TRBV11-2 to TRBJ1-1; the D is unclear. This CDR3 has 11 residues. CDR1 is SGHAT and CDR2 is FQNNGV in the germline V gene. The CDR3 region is CASSLTFLAFF. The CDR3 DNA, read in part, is TGTGCCAGCAGCTTAACTTTCTTA.

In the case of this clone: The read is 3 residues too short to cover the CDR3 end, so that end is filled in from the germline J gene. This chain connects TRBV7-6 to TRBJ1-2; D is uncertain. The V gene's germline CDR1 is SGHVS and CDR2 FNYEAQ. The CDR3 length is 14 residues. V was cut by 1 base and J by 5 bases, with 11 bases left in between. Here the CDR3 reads CASSLGGQSYGYTF. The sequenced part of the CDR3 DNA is TGTGCCAGCAGCTTAGGCGGGCAGAGTTATGGC.

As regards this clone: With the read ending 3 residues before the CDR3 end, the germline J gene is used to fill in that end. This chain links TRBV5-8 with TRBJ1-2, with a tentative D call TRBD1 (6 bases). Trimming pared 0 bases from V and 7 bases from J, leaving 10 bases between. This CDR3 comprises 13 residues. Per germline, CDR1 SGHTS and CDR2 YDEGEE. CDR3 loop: CASSLDREVGYTF. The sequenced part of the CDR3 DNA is TGTGCCAGCAGCTTGGACAGGGAGGTTGGC.

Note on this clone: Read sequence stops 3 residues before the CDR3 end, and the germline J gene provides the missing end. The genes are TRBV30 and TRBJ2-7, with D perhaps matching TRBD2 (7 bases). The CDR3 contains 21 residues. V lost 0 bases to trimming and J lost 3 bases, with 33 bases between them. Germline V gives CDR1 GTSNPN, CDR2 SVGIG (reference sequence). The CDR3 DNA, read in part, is TGTGCCTGGAGTGTCTTTGGGGGGGCCTTTTTCAAAGAGGACGGAAACTACGAG. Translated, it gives CAWSVFGGAFFKEDGNYE. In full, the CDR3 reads CAWSVFGGAFFKEDGNYEQYF.